This TCR beta chain was captured in a study of cytomegalovirus exposure and HLA in healthy donors. Findings and limits, study-wide: Sequencing had likely introduced a cluster of highly shared sequence variants as an artifact.

It was healthy bone marrow donors who served as donors. The germline V gene has CDR1 MDHEN and CDR2 SYDVKM. CDR3 length equals 15 residues. With V trimmed by 6 bases and J by 7 bases, 9 bases remained unmatched. The PCR was carried out with 60 Vbeta primers and 13 Jbeta primers. The data were produced by immunoSEQ multiplex PCR, yet TCRdb's version contains in-frame clones alone and is incomplete. The data show under 200,000 clones, more than 65% seen once. This clone was counted at least ten times. Antigen: not known. This TCR was recovered from a man in his thirties or forties in good health and CMV-seronegative. The rearrangement uses TRBV28 and TRBJ1-4, with 9 bases that match TRBD1. Specimen: PBMCs. The CDR3 nucleotides are TGTGCCAGCAGACCGGACAGGGGACAGGGTGAAAAACTGTTTTTT. This codes for CASRPDRGQGEKLFF.